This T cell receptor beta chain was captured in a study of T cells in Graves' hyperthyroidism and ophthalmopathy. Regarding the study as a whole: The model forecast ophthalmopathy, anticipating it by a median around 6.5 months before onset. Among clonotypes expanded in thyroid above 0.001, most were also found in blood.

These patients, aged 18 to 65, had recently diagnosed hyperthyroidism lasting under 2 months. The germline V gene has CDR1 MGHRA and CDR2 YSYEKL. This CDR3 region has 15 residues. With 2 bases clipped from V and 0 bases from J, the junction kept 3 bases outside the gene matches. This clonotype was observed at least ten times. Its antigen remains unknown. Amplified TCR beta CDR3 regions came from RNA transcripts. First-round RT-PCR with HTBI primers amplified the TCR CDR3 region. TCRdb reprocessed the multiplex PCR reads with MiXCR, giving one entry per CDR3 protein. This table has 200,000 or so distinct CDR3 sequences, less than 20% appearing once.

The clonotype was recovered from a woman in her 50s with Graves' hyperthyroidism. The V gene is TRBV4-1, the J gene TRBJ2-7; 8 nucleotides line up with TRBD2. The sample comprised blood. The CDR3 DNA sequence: TGCGCCAGCAGCCAAACCGGGACTAGCTCCTACGAGCAGTACTTC. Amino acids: CASSQTGTSSYEQYF.